Here is one T cell receptor beta chain with its context. The target of this receptor is not known. Base qualities are not at hand, and no much larger clone is one base apart. The cohort consisted of 650 to 850 healthy bone marrow donors. All cohort members were sampled while nominally healthy, although unrecorded immune exposures were likely present. The donor was CMV seropositive and belonged to the group of 250 to 350 seropositive cohort members. Every donor gave a peripheral blood sample, and the peripheral blood mononuclear cells from that sample were used for TCR beta sequencing. The Qiagen DNeasy Blood Extraction Kit was used to extract genomic DNA from the blood cell samples. These data come from a study of cytomegalovirus exposure and HLA in healthy donors (dated by TCRdb to between 2016 and 2019). In the study overall: An earlier analysis of roughly 500 of the donors reported about 250 Gb of sequence data and 117 million unique TCR beta sequences from some 180 million T cells. Of the 398 genotyped donors, around 81% fell in the genetic ancestry cluster associated with self-reported Caucasian donors. An early release that covered 500 to 800 HLA-typed donors contained approximately 320 gigabases of sequencing data and tens of millions of unique TCR sequences. Besides the first cohort of roughly 700 subjects, a separate validation cohort made up of roughly 120 different subjects was used. All discovery cohort repertoires had been generated using a single sequencing platform. Class I and class II HLA loci were covered by the typing at four-digit resolution. The study profiled the T cell repertoires of under 700 subjects by immunosequencing and related them to cytomegalovirus serostatus. The aim of the study was to test whether cataloging public T cell receptors could identify signatures of past pathogen exposure. Because of strong linkage in the cohort, 4 to 6 DR-DQ haplotypes were treated as single units for association and clustering. To predict cytomegalovirus infection status, the study combined high-throughput TCR immunosequencing, statistical association of individual TCRs with disease status, and machine learning. Among 398 genotyped donors of the cohort, an average of roughly 240,000 unique TCR beta nucleotide sequences were sequenced per donor, about a sixth of them non-productive. A later analysis re-analyzed previously published TCR beta repertoires from 666 donors and added high-resolution HLA genotyping to study TCR occurrence patterns. Rather than using new phenotypic data, the later analysis identified candidate immune exposures from TCR beta sequences and from how often those sequences occurred across donors. The number of typed donors differed by locus: about 629-630 for A, B, C, DRB1 and DQB1; 500 to 550 for DQA1; approximately 600 for DPA1; and about 450 for DPB1. An earlier analysis of around 580 of the donors used high-throughput TCR beta sequencing to judge whether each TCR beta V gene segment behaved as functional or pseudogenic. A later genetic analysis took genome-wide SNP genotypes for about three fifths of the 666 donors and used that subset as a discovery cohort. Donor age, sex, ethnicity and CMV serostatus were compiled together with the repertoire data.

The paper as a whole reports these results and caveats: In both the original and validation cohorts, the classifier was reported to diagnose cytomegalovirus status with high specificity and sensitivity. Linkage disequilibrium might explain the correlated functional status among segregating V segments, but an unknown experimental factor could not be ruled out. When HLA alleles, especially DR and DQ, strongly co-occurred, TCR associations were difficult to assign to individual alleles. Compared with equally common non-associated chains, HLA-associated TCR beta chains in a later analysis were more clonally expanded and had lower generation probabilities. According to a later analysis, TCR association rates differed among HLA loci, with DRB1 alleles showing the most associated TCRs and HLA-C alleles showing the fewest. An earlier analysis of some 590 of the donors showed that most TCR beta V segments appeared in productive rearrangements either about 87% or about 30% of the time, which broadly matched IMGT annotations. Some IMGT-functional V segments, including TRBV6-2 and TRBV6-3, could not be distinguished by the 87-base-pair reads and were therefore excluded. In the study, about 150 TCR beta chains were listed as associated with cytomegalovirus. In a later genetic analysis, fewer N-insertions in productive TCRs were reported among donors in an Asian-associated ancestry cluster than the roughly 710-donor mean. Because HLA typing was unavailable for some donors at each locus, only the typed subset was used in association tests. Immune exposure information for the cohort was limited to CMV serostatus. According to the authors, the approach could potentially be generalized to other disease states and immunological phenotypes. Most TCR sequences were observed very rarely across donors, whereas some public TCRs were present in many individuals. A later analysis associated about 17,000 TCR beta sequences with specific HLA alleles at a false discovery rate of 0.05. About 15 rarely observed V segments, including chromosome 9 orphons, were excluded from the earlier analysis of 550 to 700 of the donors because counts were too low. In this cohort, only TCR beta chains were sequenced, and detectable features were limited by the absence of alpha or paired-chain data. A further reported finding was that TCR beta sequences accurately predicted the HLA-A and HLA-B alleles for most subjects in the first cohort. A later analysis found that most CMV-associated TCR beta chains appeared HLA-restricted, with HLA associations seemingly driven largely by CMV exposure. A later analysis reported that several top co-occurrence clusters appeared linked to parvovirus B19, influenza, CMV and Epstein-Barr virus. The presence/absence analyses assumed that sequencing depth was roughly uniform across donors, and that assumption may not be true. In vitro tests confirmed that a few of the cytomegalovirus-associated TCR beta chains recognize cytomegalovirus antigens. A later genetic analysis associated a missense DCLRE1C variant with V-gene and J-gene trimming of TCR beta chains, and an independent cohort replicated the association. A cluster of highly shared sequence variants was judged likely to represent a technical artifact of the sequencing pipeline.

Receptors were amplified or captured by the immunoSEQ multiplex PCR assay. For the multiplex PCR, a mixture combining 60 forward primers for TCR Vbeta segments and 13 reverse primers for TCR Jbeta segments was used. A multiplex PCR assay on genomic DNA amplified the CDR3 region of rearranged TCR beta genes. The amplified TCR beta libraries were sequenced on the Illumina HiSeq System as 87-base-pair reads. For the original study's pipeline: A later analysis counted approximately 74 million unique TCR beta chains across the 700 or so repertoires, and around 9.9 million of these chains were shared by at least two donors. Raw reads were error-corrected and collapsed into unique sequences with a nearest-neighbor algorithm that merged closely related sequences to remove PCR and sequencing errors. Alignment of CDR3 sequences to IMGT reference sequences was used to assign V, D and J gene segments. For a sequence to be retained, a match of at least six nucleotides was required to both a V gene segment and a J gene segment. Rearrangements were called productive when the CDR3 lacked stop codons and stayed in frame with V and J; all others were non-productive. CDR3 was defined according to IMGT convention as the region running from the second conserved V-encoded cysteine to the conserved J-encoded phenylalanine. In an earlier analysis of more than 550 of the donors, sequences lacking an unambiguous match to a single V gene segment were excluded. An earlier analysis of some 610 of the donors called V segments functional above 56.7% productive rearrangements and segregating when the between-donor standard deviation exceeded 5%. A statistical classification framework was built to diagnose cytomegalovirus status from the catalog of TCR beta chain sequences. In a later analysis, TCR nucleotide sequences were compared against IMGT/GENE-DB human TR gene sequences so that V and J genes could be assigned. Using the TCRdist pipeline, a later analysis assigned CDR3 sequences along with most-parsimonious VDJ recombination scenarios. In a later analysis, each TCR beta chain was defined by its CDR3 amino acid sequence together with its V-gene family, and reads without a unique V-gene family were excluded. A later analysis removed nearly 600 highly shared, low-generation-probability nucleotide sequences to deal with suspected cross-contamination and a sequencing artifact. In a later analysis, a clonal expansion index was calculated for each public chain from normalized within-repertoire ranks of inferred template counts. In a later analysis, generation probabilities were computed using a VDJ recombination model fitted to out-of-frame rearrangements, and the results were checked against IGoR. Hypergeometric tests were used in a later analysis to score TCR-TCR, TCR-HLA and TCR-CMV co-occurrence, with a repertoire-size bias correction applied to the TCR pairs. In a later analysis, false discovery rates were estimated by permuting HLA or CMV assignments 20 times. A later analysis grouped co-occurring TCRs with DBSCAN, adding TCRdist sequence similarity when clustering within HLA-allele-positive subsets. Repertoires with fewer than 30,000 or more than 120,000 public chains, plus five repertoires with anomalous nucleotide sharing, were excluded from co-occurrence clustering. TCRdb stores this immuneACCESS table with in-frame sequences only. Part of the clones is absent; in the studies checked, under half of the shortfall reflects unresolved V genes, and no reason is known for the rest. V, J and clone size are those of that table, while D and trimming were read from the DNA. Within this sample are just over 150,000 clones, with around 80% of them counted one time only. The ten largest make up roughly 6.7% of the sample.

Between the V and J ends, shortened by 5 bases and 1 base respectively, the junction contains 8 bases. The germline V gene encodes CDR1 KGHSH and CDR2 LQKENI. The CDR3 spans 13 residues, from the cysteine through the phenylalanine. Of all the DNA, just the CDR3 is kept, 39 bases in frame from base 1. The receptor was derived from a man aged 50-59 years in good health and CMV-seropositive. The sequencing input was PBMCs. The chain is encoded by TRBV18 joined to TRBJ1-1; TRBD1 is perhaps the D gene, given 6 matching bases. The CDR3 region: CASSGGQNTEAFF. The DNA sequence follows: TGTGCCAGCTCAGGGGGACAGAACACTGAAGCTTTCTTT. Supplemented by the reference TRBV18 and TRBJ1-1 proteins around the CDR3, the complete variable domain is NAGVMQNPRHLVRRRGQEARLRCSPMKGHSHVYWYRQLPEEGLKFMVYLQKENIIDESGMPKERFSAEFPKEGPSILRIQQVVRGDSAAYFCASSGGQNTEAFFGQGTRLTVV.